This T cell receptor (beta chain) appears in the sequencing data of a study of blood T cell repertoires in COVID-19. About the study: From T cells, B-cell-depleted T cells, or PBMCs came the material, which was cDNA or gDNA.

Using immunoSEQ multiplex PCR, the repertoire was profiled, and TCRdb retains in-frame clones only, with some absent. The sample has roughly 200,000 clones; around 80% are singletons. CDR3 length: 17 residues. V shed 3 bases and J 10 bases; nucleotides not matched to a gene: 12. The germline V gene has CDR1 MDHEN and CDR2 SYDVKM. The TCR was taken from a woman of 80 years or more with COVID-19, enrolled during active disease. Sequences were obtained from peripheral blood. This chain links TRBV28 with TRBJ1-6, with 10 bases fitting TRBD1. The DNA of the CDR3 is TGTGCCAGCAGTTTGGCGTCCCCGGGACAGGGGCACTCACCCCTCCACTTT. Its protein is CASSLASPGQGHSPLHF. Drawing the rest from reference TRBV28 and TRBJ1-6, the complete variable domain is DVKVTQSSRYLVKRTGEKVFLECVQDMDHENMFWYRQDPGLGLRLIYFSYDVKMKEKGDIPEGYSVSREKKERFSLILESASTNQTSMYLCASSLASPGQGHSPLHFGNGTRLTVT.